The entry below gives a single T cell receptor (beta chain) sequence along with its context. This entry belongs to a study of blood T cells in healthy people across ages. Combining a sample-barcoded 5' primer with a J-beta primer mix, a second PCR ran for roughly 7 to 11 cycles. A 12-random-nucleotide template-switch adaptor tagged each cDNA molecule. TCRdb reprocessed the 5' RACE reads via MiXCR and lists one record per CDR3 protein. Of hundreds of thousands of distinct CDR3 sequences listed, roughly 25% were seen once; the top ten hold more than 8%. Donors were healthy Caucasian individuals from Russia aged roughly 6 to 90. The CDR3 contains 13 residues. With 7 bases removed from V and 2 bases from J, the gap between germline ends came to 12 bases. The germline V gene encodes CDR1 SQVTM and CDR2 ANQGSEA. Another study also made use of these data, one on T cells of mothers and their children.

This TCR was sampled from a boy between 10 and 17 years old in good health. What was sequenced was blood. The chain is built from TRBV29-1 and TRBJ2-1, with D possibly TRBD2 on 5 matching bases. The CDR3 DNA follows: TGCAGCGCGAGGGAAAAAGCCTACAATGAGCAGTTCTTC. Amino acid sequence: CSAREKAYNEQFF.